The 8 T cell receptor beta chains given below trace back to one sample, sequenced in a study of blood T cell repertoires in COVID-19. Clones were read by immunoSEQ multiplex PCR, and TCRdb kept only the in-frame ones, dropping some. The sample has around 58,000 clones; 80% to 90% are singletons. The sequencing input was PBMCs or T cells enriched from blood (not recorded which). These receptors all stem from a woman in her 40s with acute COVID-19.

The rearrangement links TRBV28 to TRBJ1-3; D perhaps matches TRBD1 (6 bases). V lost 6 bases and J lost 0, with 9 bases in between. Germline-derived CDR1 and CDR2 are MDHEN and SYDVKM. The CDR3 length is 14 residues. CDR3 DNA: TGTGCCAGCAGCCCAGGGGACTCTGGAAACACCATATATTTT. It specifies CASSPGDSGNTIYF.

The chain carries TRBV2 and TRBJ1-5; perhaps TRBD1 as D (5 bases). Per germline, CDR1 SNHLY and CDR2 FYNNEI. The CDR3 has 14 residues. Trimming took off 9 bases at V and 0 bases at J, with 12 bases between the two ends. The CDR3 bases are TGTGCCAGTCAGGGTCCTTTTAGCAATCAGCCCCAGCATTTT. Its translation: CASQGPFSNQPQHF.

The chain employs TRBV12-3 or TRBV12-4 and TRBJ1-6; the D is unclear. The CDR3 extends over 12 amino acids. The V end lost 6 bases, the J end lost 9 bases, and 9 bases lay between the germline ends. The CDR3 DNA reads TGTGCCAGCAGCCCCCCGGGTTCACCCCTCCACTTT. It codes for CASSPPGSPLHF.

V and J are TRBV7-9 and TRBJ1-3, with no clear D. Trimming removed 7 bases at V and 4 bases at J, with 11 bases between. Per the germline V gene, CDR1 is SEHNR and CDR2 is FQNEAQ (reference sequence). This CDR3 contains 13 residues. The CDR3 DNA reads TGTGCCAGCACGTCGCGAGGGGGAAACACCATATATTTT. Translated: CASTSRGGNTIYF. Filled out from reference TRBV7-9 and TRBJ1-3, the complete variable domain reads DTGVSQNPRHKITKRGQNVTFRCDPISEHNRLYWYRQTLGQGPEFLTYFQNEAQLEKSRLLSDRFSAERPKGSFSTLEIQRTEQGDSAMYLCASTSRGGNTIYFGEGSWLTVV.

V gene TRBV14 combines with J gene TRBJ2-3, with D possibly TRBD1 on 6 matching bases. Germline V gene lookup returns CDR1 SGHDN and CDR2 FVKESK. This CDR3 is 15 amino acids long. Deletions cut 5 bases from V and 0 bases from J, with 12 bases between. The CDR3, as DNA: TGTGCCAGCAGCTCTCTAGGGGGAAGCACAGATACGCAGTATTTT. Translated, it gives CASSSLGGSTDTQYF.

CDR3 nucleotide sequence: TGTGCCAGCAGCACCCCTAGCATTTACTACAATGAGCAGTTCTTC. It codes for CASSTPSIYYNEQFF. V is TRBV9 and J is TRBJ2-1; D is perhaps TRBD2 (5 bases). Trimming took off 4 bases at V and 3 bases at J, with 14 bases between the two ends. The CDR3 totals 15 residues. From germline, CDR1 is SGDLS and CDR2 YYNGEE.

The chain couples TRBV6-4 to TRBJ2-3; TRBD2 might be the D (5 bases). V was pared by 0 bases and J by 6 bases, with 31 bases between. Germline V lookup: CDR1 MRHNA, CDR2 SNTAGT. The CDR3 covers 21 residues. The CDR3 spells CASSDSRLLNSHNARADTQYF. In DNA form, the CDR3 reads TGTGCCAGCAGTGACTCGAGACTACTTAATTCTCACAACGCTCGGGCGGATACGCAGTATTTT.

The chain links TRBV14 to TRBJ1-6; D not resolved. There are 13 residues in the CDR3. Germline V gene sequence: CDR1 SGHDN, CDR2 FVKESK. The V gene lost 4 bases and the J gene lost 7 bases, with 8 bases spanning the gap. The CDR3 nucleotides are TGTGCCAGCAGCCCCAAACAGAATTCACCCCTCCACTTT. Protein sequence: CASSPKQNSPLHF.